This entry features one TCR beta chain sequence. The data belong to a study of T cells after somatic rescue of genetic block. Data came from immunoSEQ multiplex PCR; TCRdb stores just in-frame clones and leaves some out. The data contain tens of thousands of clones, 70% to 90% of them singletons. The clonotype originates from a woman aged 18-35 years. Sequencing was done on a sample of peripheral blood mononuclear cells (PBMCs).

The CDR3 nucleotides read TGTGCCAGCAGCTTAATAGGGGCTTCGGGCGAGCAGTACTTC. It specifies CASSLIGASGEQYF. V and J are TRBV11-2 and TRBJ2-7; a possible D gene is TRBD1 (5 bases). This CDR3 comprises 14 residues. Germline V gives CDR1 SGHAT, CDR2 FQNNGV. V was shortened by 2 bases and J by 6 bases, with 14 bases between the two germline ends.